These 23 T cell receptor beta chains originate from one sample sequenced in a study of shared clonotypes between healthy human individuals. The table came from immunoSEQ multiplex PCR; TCRdb's copy has only in-frame clones and leaves some out. The sample shows around 1.4 million clones, around 98.5% of them seen only once. Material: naive CD4+ T cells sorted from blood. Sample subset: CD45RA+ positively selected. The source is a man aged 25-45 years in good health.

The genes are TRBV2 and TRBJ2-7; 8 bases align to TRBD1. CDR1 SNHLY and CDR2 FYNNEI come from the germline V gene. The CDR3 has 14 residues. Trimming at V came to 8 bases and at J to 0 bases, leaving 6 bases not matched to a gene. Written as DNA, the CDR3 is TGTGCCAGCCGACAGGGGCTACCCTCCTACGAGCAGTACTTC. Its translation: CASRQGLPSYEQYF.

J is TRBJ1-1 and V is TRBV30; D gene ambiguous. The CDR3 loop spans 17 amino acids. V lost 2 bases and J lost 1, with 20 bases in between. The germline V gene encodes CDR1 GTSNPN and CDR2 SVGIG (reference sequence). CDR3 DNA: TGTGCCTGGAGTTTCCAAACCAGGATTGGGCCGAACACTGAAGCTTTCTTT. It codes for CAWSFQTRIGPNTEAFF.

With respect to this clone: This specimen includes other DNA sequences encoding the same CDR3. This chain joins TRBV9 and TRBJ2-7; the D gene is possibly TRBD1 (6 bases). The CDR3 runs to 13 residues. The V end lost 3 bases, the J end lost 5 bases, and 12 bases lay between the germline ends. CDR1 SGDLS and CDR2 YYNGEE come from the germline V gene. The CDR3 region has the DNA TGTGCCAGCAGCGCCACAGGGTTTCACGAGCAGTACTTC. This translates into CASSATGFHEQYF.

Comments on this clone: Other DNA sequences from this sample encode an identical CDR3 as well. The chain carries TRBV27 and TRBJ1-4; tentatively, D is TRBD1 (6 bases). With 2 bases removed from V and 5 bases from J, the gap between germline ends came to 6 bases. The CDR3 is 13 residues long. The V gene's germline CDR1 is MNHEY and CDR2 SMNVEV (reference sequence). CDR3 amino acids: CASSLQGNEKLFF. The CDR3 nucleotides read TGTGCCAGCAGTTTACAGGGGAATGAAAAACTGTTTTTT.

The chain combines TRBV25-1 with TRBJ2-7; D remains ambiguous. With 3 bases removed from V and 2 bases from J, the gap between germline ends came to 14 bases. CDR3 length equals 15 residues. Germline V gene data show CDR1 as MGHDK and CDR2 as SYGVNS. CDR3 nucleotides: TGTGCCAGCAGTGATGAGTGGAGAGGTCCCTACGAGCAGTACTTC. Protein sequence: CASSDEWRGPYEQYF.

In nucleotides, the CDR3 is TGTGCCAGCAGCGTAGAATTTAGCGGGATGGGCGAGCAGTTCTTC. This translates into CASSVEFSGMGEQFF. V and J are TRBV9 and TRBJ2-1; 8 nucleotides line up with TRBD2. CDR1 and CDR2 (germline): SGDLS, YYNGEE. The CDR3 length is 15 residues. V lost 0 bases to trimming and J lost 10 bases; unmatched junction nucleotides: 9. The complete variable domain, with remaining parts taken from reference TRBV9 and TRBJ2-1, reads DSGVTQTPKHLITATGQRVTLRCSPRSGDLSVYWYQQSLDQGLQFLIQYYNGEERAKGNILERFSAQQFPDLHSELNLSSLELGDSALYFCASSVEFSGMGEQFFGPGTRLTVL.

This chain uses TRBV25-1 with TRBJ2-1; 7 positions match TRBD2. The germline CDR1 and CDR2 sequences are MGHDK and SYGVNS. The CDR3 has 16 amino acids. Trimming removed 2 bases from V and 5 bases from J; junction bases left unmatched: 9. CDR3 nucleotide sequence: TGTGCCAGCAGTGAAATAACCGGGACTACTGACAATGAGCAGTTCTTC. Translating it yields CASSEITGTTDNEQFF.

This rearrangement joins TRBV10-2 to TRBJ1-2; D gene ambiguous. The V end was cut by 10 bases, the J end by 1 base, with 13 bases between. CDR3 length: 13 residues. The germline gives CDR1 WSHSY, CDR2 SAAADI. The CDR3 DNA follows: TGCGCCACCAAAGGCAGTTTTAACTATGGCTACACCTTC. Translated, it gives CATKGSFNYGYTF.

The rearrangement joins TRBV19 to TRBJ2-2, with D possibly TRBD2 on 5 matching bases. The ends were cut back, 3 bases at V and 7 bases at J, with 12 bases in the middle. This CDR3 has 14 amino acids. Germline V gene lookup returns CDR1 LNHDA and CDR2 SQIVND (reference sequence). The CDR3 spells CASSIPRAGGELFF. In nucleotides, the CDR3 is TGTGCCAGTAGTATCCCTAGGGCGGGCGGGGAGCTGTTTTTT. The variable domain in full, completed from reference TRBV19 and TRBJ2-2, reads DGGITQSPKYLFRKEGQNVTLSCEQNLNHDAMYWYRQDPGQGLRLIYYSQIVNDFQKGDIAEGYSVSREKKESFPLTVTSAQKNPTAFYLCASSIPRAGGELFFGEGSRLTVL.

The CDR3 DNA reads TGCGCCAGCAGCCAAGTACAGGGTTATGAAAAACTGTTTTTT. Its translation: CASSQVQGYEKLFF. The rearrangement joins TRBV4-1 to TRBJ1-4, with a possible D match to TRBD1 (6 bases). Germline CDR1 and CDR2: MGHRA and YSYEKL. The CDR3 consists of 14 residues. The V end was cut by 1 base, the J end by 6 bases, with 9 bases between.

The gene calls are TRBV5-6 and TRBJ2-1, with D possibly being TRBD1 or TRBD2 (5 bases each). V lost 4 bases, J lost 7 bases, and 12 bases lay in between. The germline CDR1 and CDR2 sequences are SGHDT and YYEEEE. This CDR3 is built from 13 residues. DNA for the CDR3: TGTGCCAGCAGCCCCCTCTGGGGGAATGAGCAGTTCTTC. Translating gives CASSPLWGNEQFF.

The rearrangement links TRBV30 to TRBJ1-5, with unresolved D. Germline V gives CDR1 GTSNPN, CDR2 SVGIG (reference sequence). The CDR3 spans 13 residues. V was pared by 3 bases and J by 5 bases, with 11 bases between. The CDR3 spells CAWSGSQDQPQHF. The CDR3 coding sequence is TGTGCCTGGAGCGGTAGCCAGGATCAGCCCCAGCATTTT.

This clone is a singleton in its sample. The gene calls are TRBV29-1 and TRBJ2-4; 8 bases fit TRBD2. CDR1 is SQVTM, CDR2 ANQGSEA, per germline. The CDR3 consists of 12 residues. Germline trimming cut 7 bases from V and 6 bases from J; bases unmatched to any gene: 5. CDR3 protein: CSARTSSNIQYF. The CDR3 DNA sequence: TGCAGCGCGCGGACTAGCTCAAACATTCAGTACTTC.

This chain uses TRBV11-2 with TRBJ2-7, with unresolved D. This CDR3 spans 13 amino acids. Trimming removed 3 bases from V and 1 base from J, with 7 bases in between. CDR1 and CDR2 (germline): SGHAT, FQNNGV. CDR3: CASSLRSSYEQYF. The DNA of the CDR3 is TGTGCCAGCAGCTTGCGGTCTTCCTACGAGCAGTACTTC.

The V call is TRBV5-6, the J call TRBJ2-5, with 10 nucleotides matching TRBD1. CDR3 length: 13 amino acids. Germline CDR1 is SGHDT and CDR2 is YYEEEE. The V segment lost 4 bases and the J segment 4 bases; nucleotides outside the gene matches: 1. The CDR3 DNA follows: TGTGCCAGCAGCGGGGACAGGGGAGAGACCCAGTACTTC. This codes for CASSGDRGETQYF.

The genes are TRBV28 and TRBJ1-5; D is unresolved. The V end lost 6 bases, the J end lost 6 bases, and 21 bases lay between the germline ends. This CDR3 is 16 amino acids long. Per the germline V gene, CDR1 is MDHEN and CDR2 is SYDVKM. This CDR3 reads CASSTRVAGWGQPQHF. CDR3 sequence (DNA): TGTGCCAGCAGCACCCGGGTGGCTGGTTGGGGTCAGCCCCAGCATTTT. Variable domain in full (rest from reference TRBV28 and TRBJ1-5): DVKVTQSSRYLVKRTGEKVFLECVQDMDHENMFWYRQDPGLGLRLIYFSYDVKMKEKGDIPEGYSVSREKKERFSLILESASTNQTSMYLCASSTRVAGWGQPQHFGDGTRLSIL.

J is TRBJ2-3 and V is TRBV28; no definite D call. Looked up from germline, CDR1 is MDHEN and CDR2 is SYDVKM. The CDR3 has 11 residues. The V end was cut by 6 bases, the J end by 2 bases, with 3 bases between. The CDR3 reads CASSATDTQYF. The CDR3, as DNA: TGTGCCAGCAGCGCCACAGATACGCAGTATTTT.

This clone was seen once. The genes are TRBV7-2 and TRBJ1-1; 8 positions match TRBD1. This CDR3 is 16 amino acids long. Germline-derived CDR1 and CDR2 are SGHTA and FQGNSA. Germline trimming cut 1 base from V and 2 bases from J; bases unmatched to any gene: 6. CDR3 in DNA: TGTGCCAGCAGCTTAGTCCAGGGGGCCATTAACACTGAAGCTTTCTTT. Translating gives CASSLVQGAINTEAFF.

V is TRBV7-9 and J is TRBJ2-3; TRBD1 aligns across 11 bases. The V gene's germline CDR1 is SEHNR and CDR2 FQNEAQ (reference sequence). The CDR3 has 14 amino acids. V was clipped by 7 bases and J by 7 bases; unmatched bases: 7. In nucleotides, the CDR3 is TGTGCCAGCACCCGCGGACAGGGGGCACATACGCAGTATTTT. Its protein is CASTRGQGAHTQYF.

With regard to this clone: The sample contains more than one DNA sequence encoding this CDR3. CDR3 amino acids: CASSLGQTTDTQYF. Written as DNA, the CDR3 is TGCGCCAGCAGCTTGGGACAGACCACAGATACGCAGTATTTT. This chain joins TRBV5-1 and TRBJ2-3; possibly TRBD1 for D (5 bases). The V and J ends lost 0 bases and 2 bases respectively, with 7 bases between them. This CDR3 region has 14 residues. The germline V gene has CDR1 SGHRS and CDR2 YFSETQ.

Comments on this clone: This sample includes further DNA sequences coding for the same CDR3. This chain links TRBV5-6 with TRBJ1-1; D remains ambiguous. V was shortened by 0 bases and J by 0 bases, with 3 bases between the two germline ends. This CDR3 has 13 residues. Looked up from germline, CDR1 is SGHDT and CDR2 is YYEEEE. CDR3 DNA sequence: TGTGCCAGCAGCTTGGTAGTGAACACTGAAGCTTTCTTT. This encodes CASSLVVNTEAFF.

The rearrangement uses TRBV27 and TRBJ1-2, with D unclear. CDR1 and CDR2 from the germline V gene are MNHEY and SMNVEV (reference sequence). CDR3 size: 13 residues. V dropped 6 bases and J dropped 4 bases, with 12 bases sitting between them. The CDR3 nucleotides read TGTGCCAGCAGCCACGGAGTATCCTATGGCTACACCTTC. Translation gives CASSHGVSYGYTF.

This chain connects TRBV2 to TRBJ1-2; D is uncertain. The ends were cut back, 8 bases at V and 8 bases at J, with 18 bases in the middle. The CDR3 loop spans 13 amino acids. CDR1 is SNHLY, CDR2 FYNNEI, per germline. The CDR3 region has the DNA TGTGCCAGCCAGACTGGGGTTTTGGTAGGCTACACCTTC. Amino acids: CASQTGVLVGYTF. Looking up the rest from reference TRBV2 and TRBJ1-2 gives the full variable domain: EPEVTQTPSHQVTQMGQEVILRCVPISNHLYFYWYRQILGQKVEFLVSFYNNEISEKSEIFDDQFSVERPDGSNFTLKIRSTKLEDSAMYFCASQTGVLVGYTFGSGTRLTVV.